Presented here are 3 T cell receptor beta chains from one specimen sequenced in a study of early T cells in non-severe SARS-CoV-2 infection. TCRdb re-derived calls from the 5' RACE reads in MiXCR, one entry per CDR3 protein. The table has tens of thousands of distinct CDR3 sequences, under 6% seen once; the top ten hold over 12%. The sequenced sample was whole blood. The source of these receptors is an adult who was a healthcare worker with PCR-confirmed SARS-CoV-2 infection or an uninfected control (not recorded which).

This clonotype was counted many times. The V gene is TRBV6-6, the J gene TRBJ2-7; D not certain. V lost 0 bases and J 6 bases, leaving 15 bases between the germline ends. This CDR3 has 15 residues. Germline CDR1 MNHNY, CDR2 SVGAGI (reference sequence). The CDR3 protein is CASSYSLPVGGEQYF. CDR3 DNA sequence: TGTGCCAGCAGTTACTCGTTACCAGTAGGCGGCGAGCAGTACTTC.

The sample holds a few counts of this clonotype. V gene TRBV6-2 or TRBV6-3 combines with J gene TRBJ2-5; possibly TRBD1 or TRBD2 for D (6 bases each). Looked up from germline, CDR1 is MNHEY and CDR2 is SVGEGT. The CDR3 covers 11 residues. The V gene lost 7 bases and the J gene lost 13 bases, with 16 bases spanning the gap. CDR3 sequence: CASTNTGGLYF. The CDR3, as DNA: TGTGCCAGCACCAATACCGGGGGCCTGTACTTC.

Ten or more counts support this clonotype. The gene calls are TRBV7-2 and TRBJ2-5, with 7 bases matching TRBD1. Trimming took 3 bases from V and 4 from J; bases not matched to a gene: 5. The CDR3 is 14 amino acids. Germline CDR1 reads SGHTA; CDR2 reads FQGNSA. As DNA, the CDR3 is TGTGCCAGCAGCTTTCCCCACAGGGGAGAGACCCAGTACTTC. Residues: CASSFPHRGETQYF.